The 28 T cell receptor beta chains reported below all come from one sample, sequenced in a study of blood T cell repertoires in COVID-19. Libraries were prepared by immunoSEQ multiplex PCR; TCRdb keeps only in-frame clonotypes and omits some of them. The table has about 250,000 clones, approximately 83% seen once. The sequenced sample was peripheral blood. These receptors originate from a man older than 75 with acute or convalescent COVID-19.

The chain employs TRBV30 and TRBJ2-1; possible D gene TRBD2, 5 bases. Germline-derived CDR1 and CDR2 are GTSNPN and SVGIG (reference sequence). V lost 5 bases and J 8 bases, leaving 19 bases between the germline ends. The CDR3 contains 14 residues. This CDR3 is CAWAALGSVDEQFF. CDR3 coding DNA: TGTGCCTGGGCCGCCTTAGGGAGTGTGGATGAGCAGTTCTTC. Supplemented by reference TRBV30 and TRBJ2-1, the full variable domain reads SQTIHQWPATLVQPVGSPLSLECTVEGTSNPNLYWYRQAAGRGLQLLFYSVGIGQISSEVPQNLSASRPQDRQFILSSKKLLLSDSGFYLCAWAALGSVDEQFFGPGTRLTVL.

The J gene is TRBJ2-5, the V gene TRBV6-1; TRBD2 aligns across 10 bases. V lost 7 bases and J lost 2; bases outside the gene matches: 7. There are 15 residues in the CDR3. The germline gives CDR1 MNHNS, CDR2 SASEGT. The CDR3 region is CASTTKRGGQETQYF. The DNA for the CDR3 is TGTGCCAGCACCACCAAGCGGGGGGGACAAGAGACCCAGTACTTC.

The rearrangement links TRBV19 to TRBJ2-5; D might be TRBD2 (6 bases). The CDR3 has 15 residues. CDR1 is LNHDA and CDR2 is SQIVND in the germline V gene (reference sequence). V shed 5 bases and J shed 7 bases, with 20 bases lying between them. The CDR3 sequence is CASSSAGTVLGTQYF. The CDR3, as DNA: TGTGCCAGTAGTTCGGCGGGGACGGTCTTAGGGACCCAGTACTTC.

The chain links TRBV6-5 to TRBJ1-2; D remains ambiguous. Per germline, CDR1 MNHEY and CDR2 SVGAGI. The CDR3 has 11 amino acids. Trimming cost V 6 bases and J 10 bases, with 12 bases left between them. The CDR3 loop reads CASSPPDIYTF. In DNA, the CDR3 is TGTGCCAGCAGCCCCCCAGATATCTACACCTTC.

The chain recombines TRBV2 with TRBJ2-1; 10 bases map to TRBD2. The CDR3 length is 15 residues. The V gene's germline CDR1 is SNHLY and CDR2 FYNNEI. J gave up 4 bases and V 6 bases, and 6 bases lay outside the gene matches. As DNA, the CDR3 is TGTGCCAGCAGGAAGGAACTAGCGGGATACAATGAGCAGTTCTTC. This encodes CASRKELAGYNEQFF.

The chain couples TRBV29-1 to TRBJ1-6; the D gene is possibly TRBD1 (6 bases). CDR3 length equals 11 residues. Germline CDR1 and CDR2: SQVTM and ANQGSEA. Trimming took 6 bases from V and 14 from J, leaving 14 bases between them. The CDR3 DNA reads TGCAGCGTCCGGACAGACTTAACCCTCCACTTT. Its protein is CSVRTDLTLHF.

The V and J genes are TRBV28 and TRBJ1-4; 7 nucleotides line up with TRBD1. J lost 3 bases, V lost 7 bases, and 8 bases had no gene match. The CDR3 has 15 residues. Looked up from germline, CDR1 is MDHEN and CDR2 is SYDVKM. CDR3 region: CASNEAGTANEKLFF. The DNA of the CDR3 is TGTGCCAGCAACGAGGCCGGGACAGCTAATGAAAAACTGTTTTTT.

V is TRBV4-2 and J is TRBJ2-1, with 16 bases aligning to TRBD2. CDR1 LGHNA and CDR2 YNFKEQ come from the germline V gene. CDR3 length: 18 amino acids. Losses at the gene ends were 2 bases for V and 6 bases for J; bases not matched to a gene: 7. CDR3: CASSQFPGTSGRANEQFF. DNA of the CDR3: TGTGCCAGCAGCCAATTTCCCGGGACTAGCGGGAGGGCCAATGAGCAGTTCTTC.

This clone was observed a few times. This rearrangement joins TRBV3-1 (or the pseudogene TRBV3-2) to TRBJ1-2, with a weak D call TRBD1 (5 bases). The germline V gene encodes CDR1 LGHDT and CDR2 YNNKEL (reference sequence). V gave up 4 bases and J gave up 5 bases, with 11 bases separating them. The CDR3 spans 13 residues. CDR3: CASSLQVSYGYTF. CDR3 DNA: TGTGCCAGCAGCCTACAGGTATCGTATGGCTACACCTTC.

The gene calls are TRBV5-1 and TRBJ2-3; TRBD2 agrees at 10 bases. This CDR3 is built from 16 residues. Germline V gene lookup returns CDR1 SGHRS and CDR2 YFSETQ. The ends lost 0 bases at V and 4 bases at J; junction bases unmatched: 5. In nucleotides, the CDR3 is TGCGCCAGCAGCTTGGCCCTAGCGGGAGTCGCAGATACGCAGTATTTT. As protein: CASSLALAGVADTQYF.

The rearrangement links TRBV2 to TRBJ2-2; tentative D call: TRBD1 (5 bases). V dropped 5 bases and J dropped 0 bases, with 10 bases sitting between them. The CDR3 consists of 15 residues. The germline V gene has CDR1 SNHLY and CDR2 FYNNEI. The CDR3 DNA reads TGTGCCAGCAGTAAACAGGCTACGAACACCGGGGAGCTGTTTTTT. Residues: CASSKQATNTGELFF.

The chain carries TRBV6-1 and TRBJ2-3, with 7 bases identical to TRBD2. Trimming took 2 bases from V and 4 from J; bases not matched to a gene: 3. Germline CDR1 is MNHNS and CDR2 is SASEGT. The CDR3 extends over 14 amino acids. CDR3 protein: CASSEWGGADTQYF. The CDR3 coding sequence is TGTGCCAGCAGTGAATGGGGGGGGGCAGATACGCAGTATTTT.

About this clone: An end of the junction differs from the germline gene, which may be a read error. This sequence joins TRBV18 and TRBJ1-1, with unresolved D. Germline V CDR1 and CDR2: KGHSH, LQKENI. The CDR3 length is 13 residues. CDR3 sequence (DNA): TGTGCCAGCTCGTATACACAGAACGCTGAAGCTTTCTTT. It codes for CASSYTQNAEAFF.

This sequence joins TRBV28 and TRBJ2-4, with 10 bases matching TRBD1. The CDR3 spans 14 residues. The germline V gene has CDR1 MDHEN and CDR2 SYDVKM. V was clipped by 6 bases and J by 10 bases; unmatched bases: 9. In DNA form, the CDR3 reads TGTGCCAGCAGGGCGACAGGGGGCGGAGTTATTCAGTACTTC. Translating gives CASRATGGGVIQYF. Supplemented by reference TRBV28 and TRBJ2-4, the full variable domain reads DVKVTQSSRYLVKRTGEKVFLECVQDMDHENMFWYRQDPGLGLRLIYFSYDVKMKEKGDIPEGYSVSREKKERFSLILESASTNQTSMYLCASRATGGGVIQYFGAGTRLSVL.

The genes are TRBV5-1 and TRBJ1-1; D call uncertain. This CDR3 region has 12 residues. V was cut by 7 bases and J by 1 base, with 8 bases left in between. The germline CDR1 and CDR2 sequences are SGHRS and YFSETQ. CDR3 DNA sequence: TGCGCCAGCGGTAAGAGGAACACTGAAGCTTTCTTT. It codes for CASGKRNTEAFF.

The genes are TRBV5-1 and TRBJ2-7, with D possibly being TRBD2 (6 bases). With 0 bases removed from V and 6 bases from J, the gap between germline ends came to 13 bases. The CDR3 contains 14 residues. Germline V CDR1 and CDR2: SGHRS, YFSETQ. The CDR3 loop reads CASSLVGGGREQYF. In DNA form, the CDR3 reads TGCGCCAGCAGCTTGGTGGGAGGAGGTCGCGAGCAGTACTTC.

The chain recombines TRBV18 with TRBJ2-7, with TRBD2 matching over 14 bases. Trimming took 3 bases from V and 7 from J; bases not matched to a gene: 8. Germline V lookup: CDR1 KGHSH, CDR2 LQKENI. The CDR3 is made up of 16 amino acids. This CDR3 is CASSPKGLAGEGEQYF. The CDR3 bases are TGTGCCAGCTCACCGAAGGGACTAGCGGGAGAGGGGGAGCAGTACTTC. Looking up the rest from reference TRBV18 and TRBJ2-7 gives the full variable domain: NAGVMQNPRHLVRRRGQEARLRCSPMKGHSHVYWYRQLPEEGLKFMVYLQKENIIDESGMPKERFSAEFPKEGPSILRIQQVVRGDSAAYFCASSPKGLAGEGEQYFGPGTRLTVT.

The genes are TRBV28 and TRBJ2-3; D gene unclear. This CDR3 is 13 amino acids long. CDR1 and CDR2 (germline): MDHEN, SYDVKM. The germline V and J ends were trimmed by 3 bases and 7 bases, with 11 bases remaining between them. CDR3: CASSFSSVNTQYF. The CDR3 DNA reads as TGTGCCAGCAGTTTTAGTTCCGTGAATACGCAGTATTTT.

The chain combines TRBV28 with TRBJ2-7; D is possibly TRBD1 (5 bases). In germline, CDR1 is MDHEN, CDR2 SYDVKM. Trimming removed 6 bases from V and 6 bases from J, with 12 bases in between. This CDR3 is 12 amino acids long. The CDR3 protein is CASSPWGGEQYF. The CDR3 bases are TGTGCCAGCAGCCCCTGGGGCGGCGAGCAGTACTTC. The whole variable domain, filled in from reference TRBV28 and TRBJ2-7, reads DVKVTQSSRYLVKRTGEKVFLECVQDMDHENMFWYRQDPGLGLRLIYFSYDVKMKEKGDIPEGYSVSREKKERFSLILESASTNQTSMYLCASSPWGGEQYFGPGTRLTVT.

The chain employs TRBV7-3 and TRBJ1-2; D possibly corresponds to TRBD1 (5 bases). The germline V and J ends were trimmed by 5 bases and 0 bases, with 10 bases remaining between them. CDR1 and CDR2 from the germline V gene are SGHTA and FQGTGA. The CDR3 spans 14 residues. As DNA, the CDR3 is TGTGCCAGCAGCCGGGACTCCTCTAACTATGGCTACACCTTC. Translated, it gives CASSRDSSNYGYTF.

The chain is built from TRBV4-2 and TRBJ2-3; 12 positions agree with TRBD2. Germline V lookup: CDR1 LGHNA, CDR2 YNFKEQ. The CDR3 loop spans 16 amino acids. Losses at the gene ends were 4 bases for V and 5 bases for J; bases not matched to a gene: 7. CDR3 DNA: TGTGCCAGCAGCCGATCTAGCGGGGGGGCCGTAGATACGCAGTATTTT. It translates to CASSRSSGGAVDTQYF.

This sequence joins TRBV5-1 and TRBJ2-1; D is perhaps TRBD1 (5 bases). Germline CDR1 and CDR2: SGHRS and YFSETQ. The V gene lost 2 bases and the J gene lost 7 bases, with 10 bases spanning the gap. This CDR3 spans 13 amino acids. The CDR3: CASSLTPGNEQFF. CDR3 nucleotide sequence: TGCGCCAGCAGCTTAACCCCAGGGAATGAGCAGTTCTTC.

The sample holds a few counts of this clone. This chain connects TRBV6-5 to TRBJ1-5; 7 bases are shared with TRBD1. Germline assignment: CDR1 MNHEY and CDR2 SVGAGI. The CDR3 length is 14 residues. The trim removed 2 bases at V and 2 bases at J, leaving 0 bases unmatched. The CDR3 bases are TGTGCCAGCAGTTACGGACAGGGCAATCAGCCCCAGCATTTT. It specifies CASSYGQGNQPQHF.

The chain uses TRBV7-6 and TRBJ2-1; D perhaps matches TRBD1 (7 bases). The CDR3 length is 15 residues. Germline CDR1 and CDR2: SGHVS and FNYEAQ. Trimming took off 5 bases at V and 3 bases at J, with 14 bases between the two ends. CDR3: CASSPAGGIYNEQFF. The CDR3 coding sequence is TGTGCCAGCAGCCCAGCAGGGGGGATCTACAATGAGCAGTTCTTC.

The chain uses TRBV19 and TRBJ2-7; the D gene is possibly TRBD1 (6 bases). V dropped 5 bases and J dropped 6 bases, with 20 bases sitting between them. CDR1 is LNHDA and CDR2 is SQIVND in the germline V gene (reference sequence). The CDR3 length is 15 residues. The CDR3 sequence: CASSERQVISPEQYF. In DNA form, the CDR3 reads TGTGCCAGTAGTGAAAGACAGGTTATATCTCCCGAGCAGTACTTC.

This clone was counted only a few times. The chain uses TRBV27 and TRBJ1-1, with TRBD1 identical over 7 bases. There are 14 residues in the CDR3. Germline values: CDR1 MNHEY, CDR2 SMNVEV (reference sequence). With 5 bases clipped from V and 2 bases from J, the junction kept 5 bases outside the gene matches. The CDR3 bases are TGTGCCAGCAGTGTCAACAGGGGAAACACTGAAGCTTTCTTT. Translation gives CASSVNRGNTEAFF.

V is TRBV7-2 and J is TRBJ2-5; D is possibly TRBD1 (6 bases). Germline loops: CDR1 SGHTA, CDR2 FQGNSA. The CDR3 extends over 14 amino acids. Deletions cut 5 bases from V and 3 bases from J, with 13 bases between. The CDR3 is CASSLGAAKETQYF. The CDR3 DNA sequence: TGTGCCAGCAGCCTGGGGGCGGCGAAAGAGACCCAGTACTTC.

The V call is TRBV19, the J call TRBJ2-3; D is possibly TRBD1 (5 bases). The ends were cut back, 7 bases at V and 2 bases at J, with 13 bases in the middle. Germline V gene lookup returns CDR1 LNHDA and CDR2 SQIVND (reference sequence). This CDR3 contains 14 residues. The CDR3 loop reads CASKETAYTDTQYF. The CDR3 bases are TGTGCCAGTAAGGAGACAGCTTACACAGATACGCAGTATTTT.